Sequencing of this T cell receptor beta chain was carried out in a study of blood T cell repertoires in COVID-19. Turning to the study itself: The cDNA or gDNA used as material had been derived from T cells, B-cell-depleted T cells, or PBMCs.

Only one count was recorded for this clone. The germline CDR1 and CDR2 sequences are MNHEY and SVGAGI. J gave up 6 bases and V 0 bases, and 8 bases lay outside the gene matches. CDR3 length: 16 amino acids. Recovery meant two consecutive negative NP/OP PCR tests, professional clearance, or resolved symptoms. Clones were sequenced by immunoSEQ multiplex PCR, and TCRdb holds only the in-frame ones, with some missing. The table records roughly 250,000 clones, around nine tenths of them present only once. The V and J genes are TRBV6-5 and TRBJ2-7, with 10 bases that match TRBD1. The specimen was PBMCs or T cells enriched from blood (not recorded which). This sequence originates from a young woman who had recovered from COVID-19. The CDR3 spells CASSYSGTGDSLEQYF. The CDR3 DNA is TGTGCCAGCAGTTACTCCGGGACAGGGGACTCTCTCGAGCAGTACTTC.